What follows are 27 T cell receptor beta chains derived from one specimen sequenced in a study of OX40 agonist ivuxolimab in advanced cancers. This table comes from immunoSEQ multiplex PCR, and its TCRdb copy is limited to in-frame clones, with some not included. The sample has 80,000 or so clones, approximately 85% seen once. The sample was CD4+ or CD8+ T cells sorted from blood, taken in a trial of the OX40 agonist ivuxolimab. These TCRs come from an adult with an advanced solid tumor such as melanoma, head and neck, liver or kidney cancer.

The chain employs TRBV6-6 and TRBJ2-3; tentative D call: TRBD2 (5 bases). Trimming removed 6 bases from V and 2 bases from J, with 6 bases in between. Germline V gene sequence: CDR1 MNHNY, CDR2 SVGAGI (reference sequence). The CDR3 sequence is 12 residues long. CDR3 DNA sequence: TGTGCCAGCAGGGACTTCACAGATACGCAGTATTTT. This encodes CASRDFTDTQYF.

This sequence joins TRBV6-6 and TRBJ2-2; D gene unclear. CDR1 and CDR2 from the germline V gene are MNHNY and SVGAGI (reference sequence). V lost 0 bases and J 5 bases, leaving 10 bases between the germline ends. The CDR3 is 15 amino acids. CDR3 DNA sequence: TGTGCCAGCAGTTACTCGACCAGGTGGACCGGGGAGCTGTTTTTT. Its translation: CASSYSTRWTGELFF.

V and J are TRBV28 and TRBJ1-1, with D possibly being TRBD1 (5 bases). CDR3 size: 14 residues. V dropped 7 bases and J dropped 1 base, with 13 bases sitting between them. CDR1 is MDHEN, CDR2 SYDVKM, per germline. CDR3 nucleotide sequence: TGTGCCAGCATCAGTCAGGGACCGAACACTGAAGCTTTCTTT. Its translation is CASISQGPNTEAFF.

J is TRBJ1-2 and V is TRBV5-1, with 9 positions matching TRBD1. V lost 4 bases to trimming and J lost 2 bases; unmatched junction nucleotides: 3. From germline, CDR1 is SGHRS and CDR2 YFSETQ. The CDR3 consists of 14 residues. For the CDR3, the DNA is TGCGCCAGCAGCCAGGACAGGGGAAACTATGGCTACACCTTC. Translating gives CASSQDRGNYGYTF.

The CDR3 region has the DNA TGCGCCAGTGACGCAGGCGCGGCCGGGAACACTGAAGCTTTCTTT. Translation: CASDAGAAGNTEAFF. The rearrangement uses TRBV5-1 and TRBJ1-1; D call uncertain. Trimming stripped 8 bases from V and 1 base from J, with 18 bases between. The CDR3 spans 15 residues. Germline lookup yields CDR1 SGHRS and CDR2 YFSETQ.

The chain recombines TRBV28 with TRBJ1-5; D possibly corresponds to TRBD1 (5 bases). This CDR3 is 14 amino acids long. Germline V CDR1 and CDR2: MDHEN, SYDVKM. Trimming removed 1 base from V and 6 bases from J, with 10 bases in between. CDR3 bases: TGTGCCAGCAGTTTATCGGGGGTAGCTCAGCCCCAGCATTTT. Translating it yields CASSLSGVAQPQHF.

CDR3 coding DNA: TGTGCCAGCTCACCATTGCAGGCCACAGATACGCAGTATTTT. Translated: CASSPLQATDTQYF. This sequence joins TRBV18 and TRBJ2-3, with D unresolved. This CDR3 has 14 amino acids. V was cut by 2 bases and J by 2 bases, with 8 bases left in between. Germline CDR1 and CDR2: KGHSH and LQKENI. The whole variable domain, filled in from reference TRBV18 and TRBJ2-3, reads NAGVMQNPRHLVRRRGQEARLRCSPMKGHSHVYWYRQLPEEGLKFMVYLQKENIIDESGMPKERFSAEFPKEGPSILRIQQVVRGDSAAYFCASSPLQATDTQYFGPGTRLTVL.

The chain combines TRBV7-2 with TRBJ2-6; 12 bases line up with TRBD1. Trimming at V came to 2 bases and at J to 3 bases, leaving 2 bases not matched to a gene. The CDR3 is made up of 17 amino acids. The germline V gene has CDR1 SGHTA and CDR2 FQGNSA. The CDR3 nucleotides read TGTGCCAGCAGCTTAAGGGACAGGGGGCTTGGGGCCAACGTCCTGACTTTC. Amino acid sequence: CASSLRDRGLGANVLTF.

The chain has TRBV5-1 and TRBJ1-6; 11 positions match TRBD1. This CDR3 contains 14 residues. In germline, CDR1 is SGHRS, CDR2 YFSETQ. J lost 11 bases, V lost 5 bases, and 6 bases had no gene match. The CDR3 DNA reads as TGCGCCAGCAGTAGGACAGGGGGCATGGCACCCCTCCACTTT. It encodes CASSRTGGMAPLHF.

The genes are TRBV9 and TRBJ2-5, with 7 bases identical to TRBD1. Germline trimming cut 4 bases from V and 4 bases from J; bases unmatched to any gene: 10. The CDR3 sequence is 15 residues long. Looked up from germline, CDR1 is SGDLS and CDR2 is YYNGEE. CDR3 DNA: TGTGCCAGCAGCCAAATCCCGACAGGGTTAGAGACCCAGTACTTC. Protein: CASSQIPTGLETQYF.

J is TRBJ1-2 and V is TRBV27; the D gene is possibly TRBD1 (5 bases). This CDR3 has 14 residues. V dropped 5 bases and J dropped 4 bases, with 14 bases sitting between them. CDR1 MNHEY and CDR2 SMNVEV come from the germline V gene (reference sequence). CDR3: CASSGAQRGYGYTF. In DNA form, the CDR3 reads TGTGCCAGCAGTGGGGCCCAACGGGGCTATGGCTACACCTTC.

V and J are TRBV7-3 and TRBJ2-1; tentatively, D is TRBD1 (5 bases). Germline lookup yields CDR1 SGHTA and CDR2 FQGTGA. Trimming shortened V by 3 bases and J by 3 bases, and 12 bases separated the two germline ends. There are 15 residues in the CDR3. The CDR3: CASSLQPDSYNEQFF. CDR3 bases: TGTGCCAGCAGCTTGCAACCCGACAGCTACAATGAGCAGTTCTTC. Together with reference TRBV7-3 and TRBJ2-1, the CDR3 gives the full variable domain: GAGVSQTPSNKVTEKGKYVELRCDPISGHTALYWYRQSLGQGPEFLIYFQGTGAADDSGLPNDRFFAVRPEGSVSTLKIQRTERGDSAVYLCASSLQPDSYNEQFFGPGTRLTVL.

The V and J genes are TRBV28 and TRBJ1-3, with 7 bases matching TRBD1. CDR1 MDHEN and CDR2 SYDVKM come from the germline V gene. J lost 4 bases, V lost 4 bases, and 4 bases had no gene match. This CDR3 comprises 14 residues. Here the CDR3 DNA reads TGTGCCAGCAGTTCACAGGGGAAGGGAAACACCATATATTTT. Its translation is CASSSQGKGNTIYF.

The rearrangement links TRBV2 to TRBJ2-2; no clear D. Germline V gene data show CDR1 as SNHLY and CDR2 as FYNNEI. Trimming removed 3 bases from V and 3 bases from J, with 11 bases in between. CDR3 size: 15 residues. CDR3 sequence (DNA): TGTGCCAGCAGTGATAGTCTCGTTTACACCGGGGAGCTGTTTTTT. Amino acids: CASSDSLVYTGELFF.

The V and J genes are TRBV28 and TRBJ1-2, with D maybe TRBD1 (5 bases). The V gene lost 8 bases and the J gene lost 4 bases, with 20 bases spanning the gap. Germline loops: CDR1 MDHEN, CDR2 SYDVKM. The CDR3 extends over 15 amino acids. CDR3 region: CASVHSRRAAYGYTF. The DNA for the CDR3 is TGTGCCAGCGTACACTCGCGCAGGGCGGCCTATGGCTACACCTTC.

This chain uses TRBV7-8 with TRBJ1-2; 12 nucleotides line up with TRBD1. The CDR3 length is 14 residues. CDR1 and CDR2 from the germline V gene are SGHVS and FQNEAQ. The V segment lost 5 bases and the J segment 7 bases; nucleotides outside the gene matches: 5. The CDR3 protein is CASSPRDRGPGYTF. The DNA for the CDR3 is TGTGCCAGCAGCCCCCGGGACAGGGGGCCTGGCTACACCTTC.

The chain joins TRBV10-3 to TRBJ1-3; D is unclear. This CDR3 spans 13 amino acids. Looked up from germline, CDR1 is ENHRY and CDR2 is SYGVKD. V was pared by 8 bases and J by 0 bases, with 8 bases between. The CDR3 region has the DNA TGTGCCATCGGTGGGAGCTCTGGAAACACCATATATTTT. It specifies CAIGGSSGNTIYF.

The CDR3 region has the DNA TGTGCCAGCAGTTTTGGGCGACGGGCGGAGACCCAGTACTTC. Its translation: CASSFGRRAETQYF. The chain recombines TRBV27 with TRBJ2-5; D remains ambiguous. Germline assignment: CDR1 MNHEY and CDR2 SMNVEV (reference sequence). Trimming shortened V by 3 bases and J by 5 bases, and 13 bases separated the two germline ends. This CDR3 is built from 14 residues.

The chain is built from TRBV5-1 and TRBJ2-7; 9 nucleotides agree with TRBD2. Trimming took 3 bases from V and 4 from J; bases not matched to a gene: 5. The CDR3 extends over 14 amino acids. The germline CDR1 and CDR2 sequences are SGHRS and YFSETQ. Here the CDR3 reads CASSSLAGPYEQYF. CDR3 DNA: TGCGCCAGCAGCTCTCTAGCGGGACCTTACGAGCAGTACTTC.

In this sample, this clone turned up a few times. The chain carries TRBV4-3 and TRBJ2-7, with TRBD2 as a possible D gene (5 bases). This CDR3 has 14 amino acids. Germline V gives CDR1 LGHNA, CDR2 YSLEER. Deletions cut 4 bases from V and 8 bases from J, with 18 bases between. The CDR3 spells CASSPTRTGRQQYF. The CDR3 DNA reads as TGCGCCAGCAGCCCCACAAGGACTGGCCGTCAGCAGTACTTC.

J is TRBJ2-7 and V is TRBV28; 8 positions match TRBD1. Germline lookup yields CDR1 MDHEN and CDR2 SYDVKM. This CDR3 region has 15 residues. V gave up 5 bases and J gave up 2 bases; unmatched junction bases: 8. The CDR3 sequence is CASSRDRPPPYEQYF. CDR3 nucleotides: TGTGCCAGCAGTCGGGACAGGCCCCCTCCCTACGAGCAGTACTTC.

V usage is TRBV20-1 and J usage is TRBJ2-7; D may be TRBD1 or TRBD2 (5 bases each). Germline V gene sequence: CDR1 DFQATT, CDR2 SNEGSKA (reference sequence). CDR3 size: 11 residues. With 7 bases removed from V and 0 bases from J, the gap between germline ends came to 7 bases. The CDR3 reads CSGGISYEQYF. In DNA form, the CDR3 reads TGCAGTGGGGGGATCTCCTACGAGCAGTACTTC.

The chain carries TRBV5-1 and TRBJ2-7; D not certain. The length of the CDR3 is 16 residues. Trimming pared 0 bases from V and 0 bases from J, leaving 13 bases between. Looked up from germline, CDR1 is SGHRS and CDR2 is YFSETQ. CDR3 sequence reads: CASSLVSGTYSYEQYF. The CDR3 DNA reads TGCGCCAGCAGCTTGGTTTCAGGAACCTACTCCTACGAGCAGTACTTC.

This clone was counted between two and nine times. The J gene is TRBJ1-5, the V gene TRBV13; D remains unclear. Germline assignment: CDR1 PRHDT and CDR2 FYEKMQ (reference sequence). The CDR3 runs 15 residues. V dropped 5 bases and J dropped 7 bases, with 18 bases sitting between them. The CDR3 here is CASSLVPRTGQPQHF. CDR3 in DNA: TGTGCCAGCAGCCTAGTCCCTAGGACGGGACAGCCCCAGCATTTT.

This clone was counted a single time. The rearrangement links TRBV18 to TRBJ2-1; D is undetermined. Per germline, CDR1 KGHSH and CDR2 LQKENI. The CDR3 consists of 14 residues. V was pared by 2 bases and J by 6 bases, with 11 bases between. The CDR3 bases are TGTGCCAGCTCACCAAACCAATTCCCCAATGAGCAGTTCTTC. Its translation: CASSPNQFPNEQFF.

The table lists this clone with a count of one. This chain uses TRBV7-3 with TRBJ2-3; D possibly corresponds to TRBD2 (6 bases). Germline lookup yields CDR1 SGHTA and CDR2 FQGTGA. Trimming took 0 bases from V and 5 from J, leaving 15 bases between them. This CDR3 comprises 16 residues. The CDR3, as DNA: TGTGCCAGCAGCTTAACCGCGGGAAGGTCTTTAGATACGCAGTATTTT. This translates into CASSLTAGRSLDTQYF.

The gene calls are TRBV15 and TRBJ2-5; 9 nucleotides agree with TRBD2. This CDR3 region has 21 residues. Germline V gene sequence: CDR1 LNHNV, CDR2 YYDKDF (reference sequence). V gave up 0 bases and J gave up 5 bases; unmatched junction bases: 22. The CDR3 DNA reads as TGTGCCACCAGCAGAGATTCCCAAGGGCGGGGGGGCCGATTTTACAAGGAGACCCAGTACTTC. This gives the protein CATSRDSQGRGGRFYKETQYF.